The 22 T cell receptor beta chains presented below share a single source sample, sequenced in a study of human T cells and chemical hapten exposure. Noted time point: patch test 2, 6 weeks after DPC sensitization. The treatment here: therapeutic diphenylcyclopropenone sensitization with weekly scalp DPC. TCRdb reprocessed the RACE reads with MiXCR, giving one entry per CDR3 protein. Of a few hundred thousand distinct CDR3 sequences listed, around 6% are singletons. Sample: whole blood, taken in connection with sensitization to the hapten diphenylcyclopropenone (DPC). All receptors derive from a woman aged 18 to 35 with alopecia areata. Some clones in this sample may be carry-over from other donors' samples.

The rearrangement joins TRBV20-1 to TRBJ1-3, with TRBD1 as a possible D gene (5 bases). Between the trimmed V and J ends, which lost 3 bases and 0 bases, there was a span of 6 bases. Germline lookup yields CDR1 DFQATT and CDR2 SNEGSKA (reference sequence). This CDR3 region has 13 residues. CDR3 coding DNA: TGCAGTGCTAGGGACACCTCTGGAAACACCATATATTTT. Translation gives CSARDTSGNTIYF.

This clonotype was counted ten times or more. CDR3 sequence reads: CASNRDTSYEQYF. The CDR3 nucleotides are TGTGCCAGCAACCGTGACACCTCCTACGAGCAGTACTTC. The J gene is TRBJ2-7, the V gene TRBV6-1; D unresolved. Germline CDR1 is MNHNS and CDR2 is SASEGT. V gave up 7 bases and J gave up 0 bases, with 10 bases separating them. The CDR3 has 13 amino acids.

The chain recombines TRBV6-6 with TRBJ2-5, with D maybe TRBD1 (5 bases). Germline CDR1 MNHNY, CDR2 SVGAGI (reference sequence). The V and J ends lost 4 bases and 1 base respectively, with 13 bases between them. The CDR3 consists of 15 residues. This chain's CDR3 is CASSSATDPQETQYF. CDR3 nucleotide sequence: TGTGCCAGCAGTTCCGCGACAGACCCCCAAGAGACCCAGTACTTC.

This clonotype was seen at least ten times. The rearrangement uses TRBV29-1 and TRBJ1-5; no firm D call. The ends were cut back, 4 bases at V and 8 bases at J, with 15 bases in the middle. Per germline, CDR1 SQVTM and CDR2 ANQGSEA. The CDR3 extends over 13 amino acids. CDR3 DNA: TGCAGCGTTGTCCGAAAGTCTCAGGAGCCCCAGCATTTT. Protein: CSVVRKSQEPQHF.

This clonotype was picked up many times. This chain uses TRBV6-1 with TRBJ1-1; TRBD1 agrees at 7 bases. The CDR3 covers 14 residues. V dropped 6 bases and J dropped 0; count of bases not matched to a gene: 4. Germline CDR1 MNHNS, CDR2 SASEGT. CDR3 nucleotide sequence: TGTGCCAGCAGAAGGGGGCTGCTGAACACTGAAGCTTTCTTT. Protein sequence: CASRRGLLNTEAFF.

This clonotype was detected only a few times. The CDR3 DNA reads as TGCGCCAGCAGCCCCGCGGACAGGGCGGCGAATGAGCAGTTCTTC. This encodes CASSPADRAANEQFF. This rearrangement joins TRBV4-1 to TRBJ2-1; 8 nucleotides agree with TRBD1. The length of the CDR3 is 15 residues. V shed 4 bases, J shed 7 bases, and the junction held 9 bases outside the gene matches. The germline V gene encodes CDR1 MGHRA and CDR2 YSYEKL.

The CDR3, as DNA: TGCGCCAGCAGCCAGGAAACCCTAACCACCGGGGAGCTGTTTTTT. This codes for CASSQETLTTGELFF. The rearrangement joins TRBV4-1 to TRBJ2-2, with D unresolved. This CDR3 is 15 amino acids long. The V and J ends lost 3 bases and 4 bases respectively, with 12 bases between them. Germline CDR1 reads MGHRA; CDR2 reads YSYEKL.

This clonotype was recorded a few times. The chain recombines TRBV12-3 or TRBV12-4 with TRBJ2-1; 7 bases line up with TRBD2. This CDR3 spans 14 amino acids. With V trimmed by 4 bases and J by 5 bases, 5 bases remained unmatched. The CDR3 spells CASSSGTTNNEQFF. The CDR3 coding sequence is TGTGCCAGCAGTTCCGGGACTACCAACAATGAGCAGTTCTTC.

This chain uses TRBV4-1 with TRBJ2-3; D unclear. This CDR3 is 17 amino acids long. V lost 1 base, J lost 5 bases, and 19 bases lay in between. CDR1 and CDR2 (germline): MGHRA, YSYEKL. CDR3 sequence (DNA): TGCGCCAGCAGCCAAGGGGCGGTAGGGATCCACATAGATACGCAGTATTTT. This codes for CASSQGAVGIHIDTQYF.

In its sample, this clonotype was seen a few times. The CDR3 reads CASSLRASLNTEAFF. The DNA for the CDR3 is TGCGCCAGCAGCTTGAGGGCGTCCTTGAACACTGAAGCTTTCTTT. The gene calls are TRBV5-1 and TRBJ1-1; no clear D gene. The CDR3 length is 15 residues. Germline CDR1 SGHRS, CDR2 YFSETQ. Trimming stripped 1 base from V and 0 bases from J, with 10 bases between.

V usage is TRBV7-8 and J usage is TRBJ2-5, with D perhaps TRBD2 (5 bases). This CDR3 comprises 14 residues. V was shortened by 5 bases and J by 4 bases, with 14 bases between the two germline ends. The V gene's germline CDR1 is SGHVS and CDR2 FQNEAQ. This CDR3 is CASSTDLRAETQYF. The DNA for the CDR3 is TGTGCCAGCAGCACGGACTTGAGGGCAGAGACCCAGTACTTC. Together with reference TRBV7-8 and TRBJ2-5, the CDR3 gives the full variable domain: GAGVSQSPRYKVAKRGQDVALRCDPISGHVSLFWYQQALGQGPEFLTYFQNEAQLDKSGLPSDRFFAERPEGSVSTLKIQRTQQEDSAVYLCASSTDLRAETQYFGPGTRLLVL.

This clonotype showed up many times. The V and J genes are TRBV10-3 and TRBJ2-1, with TRBD1 matching over 9 bases. Trimming cost V 6 bases and J 7 bases; bases outside gene matches: 4. The CDR3 length is 13 residues. Germline V gene data show CDR1 as ENHRY and CDR2 as SYGVKD. CDR3 nucleotides: TGTGCCATCAGGGGACAGGGTTTGAATGAGCAGTTCTTC. It codes for CAIRGQGLNEQFF.

This clonotype was recorded a few times. The V and J genes are TRBV28 and TRBJ1-3; D uncertain. V was shortened by 1 base and J by 0 bases, with 13 bases between the two germline ends. This CDR3 region has 17 residues. CDR1 is MDHEN and CDR2 is SYDVKM in the germline V gene. CDR3 in DNA: TGTGCCAGCAGTTTATTACGGTTGGCAGGCTCTGGAAACACCATATATTTT. It encodes CASSLLRLAGSGNTIYF.

In DNA form, the CDR3 reads TGCAGTGCTCGTAAACTAGAAAACTCAGATACGCAGTATTTT. Amino acids: CSARKLENSDTQYF. J is TRBJ2-3 and V is TRBV20-1; D is perhaps TRBD2 (5 bases). With 5 bases removed from V and 4 bases from J, the gap between germline ends came to 16 bases. The CDR3 sequence is 14 residues long. Germline V gives CDR1 DFQATT, CDR2 SNEGSKA (reference sequence).

The chain couples TRBV4-1 to TRBJ1-5; a possible D gene is TRBD1 (6 bases). Deletions cut 5 bases from V and 6 bases from J, with 20 bases between. The germline CDR1 and CDR2 sequences are MGHRA and YSYEKL. The CDR3 is 16 residues long. CDR3 loop: CASSLIAGAPGQPQHF. CDR3 nucleotide sequence: TGCGCCAGCAGCTTGATCGCGGGGGCGCCGGGTCAGCCCCAGCATTTT.

V usage is TRBV15 and J usage is TRBJ2-3; 7 bases line up with TRBD1. The germline V gene has CDR1 LNHNV and CDR2 YYDKDF (reference sequence). CDR3 length: 15 residues. The J segment lost 2 bases and the V segment lost 5 bases, leaving 7 bases of the junction unmatched. The CDR3 protein is CATSLQGMTTDTQYF. The CDR3 nucleotides read TGTGCCACCAGCTTACAGGGGATGACCACAGATACGCAGTATTTT.

This rearrangement joins TRBV7-9 to TRBJ2-7; D gene uncertain. Per the germline V gene, CDR1 is SEHNR and CDR2 is FQNEAQ (reference sequence). The CDR3 runs 12 residues. The germline V and J ends were trimmed by 5 bases and 3 bases, with 8 bases remaining between them. The DNA of the CDR3 is TGTGCCAGCAGCACATCCGACTACGAGCAGTACTTC. Translating gives CASSTSDYEQYF. Looking up the rest from reference TRBV7-9 and TRBJ2-7 gives the full variable domain: DTGVSQNPRHKITKRGQNVTFRCDPISEHNRLYWYRQTLGQGPEFLTYFQNEAQLEKSRLLSDRFSAERPKGSFSTLEIQRTEQGDSAMYLCASSTSDYEQYFGPGTRLTVT.

The chain links TRBV25-1 to TRBJ2-3, with D uncertain. This CDR3 comprises 15 residues. Germline loops: CDR1 MGHDK, CDR2 SYGVNS. Trimming stripped 5 bases from V and 2 bases from J, with 14 bases between. The CDR3, as DNA: TGTGCCAGCAGTTCAAGACATGACCACACAGATACGCAGTATTTT. This gives the protein CASSSRHDHTDTQYF.

This clonotype was observed at least ten times. The V gene is TRBV5-1, the J gene TRBJ2-1; no definite D call. There are 13 residues in the CDR3. The V gene lost 3 bases and the J gene lost 9 bases, with 13 bases spanning the gap. Germline loops: CDR1 SGHRS, CDR2 YFSETQ. CDR3 DNA sequence: TGCGCCAGCAGCTGGGAACCGGTAGGTGAGCAGTTCTTC. It encodes CASSWEPVGEQFF.

This clonotype was counted a few times. V and J are TRBV28 and TRBJ2-7; D is perhaps TRBD1 or TRBD2 (5 bases each). Germline loops: CDR1 MDHEN, CDR2 SYDVKM. The CDR3 extends over 13 amino acids. Deletions cut 6 bases from V and 4 bases from J, with 13 bases between. The CDR3 DNA reads as TGTGCCAGCAGATCCGGGACCACTTACGAGCAGTACTTC. It codes for CASRSGTTYEQYF.

Ten or more counts support this clonotype. The V gene is TRBV6-6, the J gene TRBJ1-1; unclear D gene. Germline V gene data show CDR1 as MNHNY and CDR2 as SVGAGI (reference sequence). CDR3 length: 11 amino acids. V lost 6 bases to trimming and J lost 4 bases, with 6 bases between them. CDR3 protein: CASRRGTEAFF. In nucleotides, the CDR3 is TGTGCCAGCAGACGGGGCACTGAAGCTTTCTTT.

This chain links TRBV24-1 with TRBJ1-5, with 7 bases matching TRBD1. The trim removed 12 bases at V and 0 bases at J, leaving 4 bases unmatched. CDR3 length: 13 amino acids. Germline V gives CDR1 KGHDR, CDR2 SFDVKD. The CDR3 DNA sequence: TGTGCCGTGCAGGGGGATAGCAATCAGCCCCAGCATTTT. This gives the protein CAVQGDSNQPQHF.